These T cell receptor beta chains were read from a single sample in a study of glioma-infiltrating T cells. TCRdb processed the multiplex PCR reads anew with MiXCR; each CDR3 protein has one entry. The sample contains some 6,000 distinct CDR3 sequences, under 45% of which appear only once. Sequencing was performed on glioma tissue, nonneoplastic brain tissue, or PBMCs (not recorded which). Receptor source: a human donor with low-grade glioma or glioblastoma, undergoing nonglioma brain surgery, or in good health (not recorded which). The CDR3 runs from the conserved cysteine through the conserved F or W. Fields, in order: D gene, V gene, J gene, clone size, CDR3 protein, CDR3 DNA. D genes are given only for firm matches. A row's size may be missing; if present it is once, few, many or a size class.

d_call: TRBD1; v_call: TRBV4-2; j_call: TRBJ2-7; clone_size: NA; cdr3_aa: CASSATGGSYEQYF; cdr3_nt: TGTGCCAGCAGTGCTACAGGGGGCTCCTACGAGCAGTACTTC
d_call: TRBD2; v_call: TRBV27; j_call: TRBJ2-1; clone_size: medium-sized; cdr3_aa: CASSSPGTSSYNEQFF; cdr3_nt: TGTGCCAGCAGTTCCCCCGGGACTAGCTCCTACAATGAGCAGTTCTTC
d_call: NA; v_call: TRBV28; j_call: TRBJ1-6; clone_size: medium-sized; cdr3_aa: CASSSPGPAANSPLHF; cdr3_nt: TGTGCCAGCAGTTCCCCTGGGCCCGCGGCTAATTCACCCCTCCACTTT
d_call: NA; v_call: TRBV9; j_call: TRBJ2-1; clone_size: medium-sized; cdr3_aa: CASSKGLQKDEQFF; cdr3_nt: TGTGCCAGCAGCAAGGGACTGCAAAAGGATGAGCAGTTCTTC
d_call: NA; v_call: TRBV2; j_call: TRBJ2-7; clone_size: many; cdr3_aa: CASKPGAYEQYF; cdr3_nt: TGTGCCAGCAAACCGGGAGCCTACGAGCAGTACTTC
d_call: NA; v_call: TRBV9; j_call: TRBJ2-5; clone_size: NA; cdr3_aa: CAGSAGLQLAQETQYF; cdr3_nt: TGTGCCGGCAGCGCCGGACTACAACTAGCCCAAGAGACCCAGTACTTC
d_call: NA; v_call: TRBV6-5; j_call: TRBJ2-3; clone_size: NA; cdr3_aa: CASSYSNTDTQYF; cdr3_nt: TGTGCCAGCAGTTACTCGAACACAGATACGCAGTATTTT
d_call: NA; v_call: TRBV9; j_call: TRBJ1-3; clone_size: many; cdr3_aa: CASSVGVSGNTIYF; cdr3_nt: TGTGCCAGCAGCGTAGGTGTCTCTGGAAACACCATATATTTT
d_call: TRBD2; v_call: TRBV12-3/TRBV12-4; j_call: TRBJ2-1; clone_size: many; cdr3_aa: CASERGSSYNEQFF; cdr3_nt: TGTGCCAGCGAGCGGGGGAGCTCCTACAATGAGCAGTTCTTC
d_call: NA; v_call: TRBV7-2; j_call: TRBJ1-5; clone_size: medium-sized; cdr3_aa: CASSLANSNQPQHF; cdr3_nt: TGTGCCAGCAGCTTAGCAAATAGCAATCAGCCCCAGCATTTT
d_call: NA; v_call: TRBV20-1; j_call: TRBJ2-3; clone_size: medium-sized; cdr3_aa: CSARSVDKNTDTQYF; cdr3_nt: TGCAGTGCTAGGAGCGTGGACAAGAACACAGATACGCAGTATTTT
d_call: NA; v_call: TRBV9; j_call: TRBJ2-1; clone_size: few; cdr3_aa: CASSARDYFTEQFF; cdr3_nt: TGTGCCAGCAGCGCCCGTGACTATTTCACTGAGCAGTTCTTC
d_call: TRBD1; v_call: TRBV6-6; j_call: TRBJ2-1; clone_size: NA; cdr3_aa: CASRIRSGGAGEQFF; cdr3_nt: TGTGCCAGCAGAATTCGATCAGGGGGCGCGGGTGAGCAGTTCTTC
d_call: NA; v_call: TRBV2; j_call: TRBJ2-3; clone_size: many; cdr3_aa: CASRNAGGTDTQYF; cdr3_nt: TGTGCCAGCAGGAACGCAGGGGGCACAGATACGCAGTATTTT
d_call: TRBD2; v_call: TRBV2; j_call: TRBJ2-1; clone_size: medium-sized; cdr3_aa: CATSGSSYNEQFF; cdr3_nt: TGTGCCACTAGCGGCTCCTCCTACAATGAGCAGTTCTTC
d_call: NA; v_call: TRBV27; j_call: TRBJ1-1; clone_size: NA; cdr3_aa: CASSFGLGIEAFF; cdr3_nt: TGTGCCAGCAGTTTCGGTCTGGGGATTGAAGCTTTCTTT
d_call: TRBD2; v_call: TRBV2; j_call: TRBJ2-7; clone_size: NA; cdr3_aa: CARQGTSGIGEQYF; cdr3_nt: TGTGCCAGACAAGGGACTAGCGGGATAGGCGAGCAGTACTTC
d_call: NA; v_call: TRBV10-3; j_call: TRBJ1-1; clone_size: NA; cdr3_aa: CAISESLGIAEAFF; cdr3_nt: TGTGCCATCAGTGAGTCATTGGGAATCGCTGAAGCTTTCTTT
d_call: NA; v_call: TRBV28; j_call: TRBJ2-7; clone_size: NA; cdr3_aa: CASSFVVREQYF; cdr3_nt: TGTGCCAGCAGTTTTGTAGTTCGGGAGCAGTACTTC
d_call: NA; v_call: TRBV7-9; j_call: TRBJ2-7; clone_size: NA; cdr3_aa: CASSQDPSGEQYF; cdr3_nt: TGCGCCAGCAGCCAAGACCCCAGCGGCGAGCAGTACTTC
d_call: NA; v_call: TRBV6-1; j_call: TRBJ1-1; clone_size: medium-sized; cdr3_aa: CASSTPRGEAFF; cdr3_nt: TGTGCCAGCAGTACGCCCAGGGGAGAAGCTTTCTTT
d_call: NA; v_call: TRBV6-2/TRBV6-3; j_call: TRBJ1-5; clone_size: NA; cdr3_aa: CASSTTRGQPQHF; cdr3_nt: TGTGCCAGCAGTACAACCAGGGGACAGCCCCAGCATTTT
d_call: TRBD1; v_call: TRBV20-1; j_call: TRBJ2-7; clone_size: medium-sized; cdr3_aa: CSVEPGQGAREEQYF; cdr3_nt: TGCAGTGTGGAACCGGGACAGGGGGCGCGGGAAGAGCAGTACTTC
d_call: TRBD1; v_call: TRBV2; j_call: TRBJ1-1; clone_size: NA; cdr3_aa: CASSPRRQGDTEAFF; cdr3_nt: TGTGCCAGCAGCCCAAGGAGGCAGGGGGACACTGAAGCTTTCTTT
d_call: TRBD2; v_call: TRBV20-1; j_call: TRBJ2-5; clone_size: NA; cdr3_aa: CSARGLARGQTQYF; cdr3_nt: TGCAGTGCCCGAGGACTAGCTAGGGGTCAGACCCAGTACTTC
d_call: TRBD2; v_call: TRBV28; j_call: TRBJ2-5; clone_size: medium-sized; cdr3_aa: CASSSTGTSQETQYF; cdr3_nt: TGTGCCAGCAGTTCCACCGGGACTAGTCAAGAGACCCAGTACTTC
d_call: TRBD2; v_call: TRBV3-1; j_call: TRBJ2-3; clone_size: many; cdr3_aa: CASSPTGGPWDTQYF; cdr3_nt: TGTGCCAGCAGCCCCACGGGAGGGCCTTGGGATACGCAGTATTTT
d_call: TRBD2; v_call: TRBV28; j_call: TRBJ2-1; clone_size: NA; cdr3_aa: CASSTGLAGGSYNEQFF; cdr3_nt: TGTGCCAGCAGCACCGGACTAGCGGGAGGGTCCTACAATGAGCAGTTCTTC
d_call: NA; v_call: TRBV18; j_call: TRBJ2-7; clone_size: many; cdr3_aa: CASSPQGLSYEQYF; cdr3_nt: TGTGCCAGCTCACCCCAGGGTCTTTCCTACGAGCAGTACTTC
d_call: NA; v_call: TRBV6-2/TRBV6-3; j_call: TRBJ1-1; clone_size: NA; cdr3_aa: CASSLDSLNTEAFF; cdr3_nt: TGTGCCAGCAGTCTGGACAGTCTGAACACTGAAGCTTTCTTT
d_call: TRBD2; v_call: TRBV20-1; j_call: TRBJ2-2; clone_size: NA; cdr3_aa: CSARYSGIGGELFF; cdr3_nt: TGCAGTGCTAGATATAGCGGGATTGGGGGGGAGCTGTTTTTT
d_call: NA; v_call: TRBV12-3/TRBV12-4; j_call: TRBJ2-1; clone_size: many; cdr3_aa: CASSSNLLNEQFF; cdr3_nt: TGTGCCAGCAGTTCTAACTTGCTCAATGAGCAGTTCTTC
d_call: NA; v_call: TRBV6-9; j_call: TRBJ1-2; clone_size: NA; cdr3_aa: CASSYGAFNYGYTF; cdr3_nt: TGTGCCAGCAGTTACGGAGCCTTCAACTATGGCTACACCTTC
d_call: NA; v_call: TRBV7-2; j_call: TRBJ1-3; clone_size: NA; cdr3_aa: CALRFGNTIYF; cdr3_nt: TGTGCCCTCCGATTTGGAAACACCATATATTTT
d_call: NA; v_call: TRBV3-1; j_call: TRBJ2-1; clone_size: once; cdr3_aa: CASSGTYGEQFF; cdr3_nt: TGTGCCAGCAGCGGGACGTATGGTGAGCAGTTCTTC
d_call: NA; v_call: TRBV7-2; j_call: TRBJ2-1; clone_size: NA; cdr3_aa: CASSWAEYNEQFF; cdr3_nt: TGTGCCAGCAGCTGGGCGGAATACAATGAGCAGTTCTTC
d_call: NA; v_call: TRBV28; j_call: TRBJ1-1; clone_size: medium-sized; cdr3_aa: CASKEGRTEAFF; cdr3_nt: TGTGCCAGCAAAGAGGGGAGGACTGAAGCTTTCTTT
d_call: NA; v_call: TRBV2; j_call: TRBJ2-1; clone_size: NA; cdr3_aa: CASSDGPKYNEQFF; cdr3_nt: TGTGCCAGCAGTGATGGGCCTAAGTACAATGAGCAGTTCTTC
d_call: NA; v_call: TRBV6-2/TRBV6-3; j_call: TRBJ1-6; clone_size: NA; cdr3_aa: CASSTQRQADSPLHF; cdr3_nt: TGTGCCAGCAGTACTCAGAGACAGGCTGATTCACCCCTCCACTTT
d_call: NA; v_call: TRBV6-6; j_call: TRBJ2-3; clone_size: NA; cdr3_aa: CASSYSTVPSTDTQYF; cdr3_nt: TGTGCCAGCAGTTACTCGACGGTTCCTAGCACAGATACGCAGTATTTT
d_call: NA; v_call: TRBV12-3/TRBV12-4; j_call: TRBJ1-5; clone_size: many; cdr3_aa: CASSLGAVNQPQHF; cdr3_nt: TGTGCCAGCAGTTTAGGAGCGGTTAATCAGCCCCAGCATTTT
d_call: NA; v_call: TRBV6-1; j_call: TRBJ1-1; clone_size: NA; cdr3_aa: CASSFPVNTEAFF; cdr3_nt: TGTGCCAGCAGCTTCCCCGTGAACACTGAAGCTTTCTTT
d_call: NA; v_call: TRBV5-1; j_call: TRBJ2-7; clone_size: many; cdr3_aa: CASSLGGSTYEQYF; cdr3_nt: TGCGCCAGCAGCTTGGGAGGGTCCACTTACGAGCAGTACTTC
d_call: NA; v_call: TRBV12-3/TRBV12-4; j_call: TRBJ2-2; clone_size: many; cdr3_aa: CASSFNPLNTGELFF; cdr3_nt: TGTGCCAGCAGTTTTAATCCCCTTAACACCGGGGAGCTGTTTTTT
d_call: NA; v_call: TRBV18; j_call: TRBJ2-1; clone_size: many; cdr3_aa: CASSPGSKQFF; cdr3_nt: TGTGCCAGCTCACCCGGGAGCAAGCAGTTCTTC
d_call: NA; v_call: TRBV6-2/TRBV6-3; j_call: TRBJ1-1; clone_size: NA; cdr3_aa: CATHRTNTEAFF; cdr3_nt: TGTGCCACCCACCGGACGAACACTGAAGCTTTCTTC
d_call: NA; v_call: TRBV6-1; j_call: TRBJ1-2; clone_size: NA; cdr3_aa: CASSEAREGKVGYTF; cdr3_nt: TGTGCCAGCAGTGAAGCGCGGGAGGGGAAGGTTGGCTACACCTTC
d_call: NA; v_call: TRBV7-9; j_call: TRBJ2-7; clone_size: many; cdr3_aa: CASSFTGIYEQYF; cdr3_nt: TGTGCCAGCAGCTTTACGGGGATCTACGAGCAGTACTTC
d_call: TRBD1; v_call: TRBV20-1; j_call: TRBJ2-1; clone_size: medium-sized; cdr3_aa: CSARAGQGGDEQFF; cdr3_nt: TGCAGTGCTAGAGCCGGACAGGGAGGAGATGAGCAGTTCTTC
d_call: NA; v_call: TRBV4-1; j_call: TRBJ2-7; clone_size: NA; cdr3_aa: CASSQRIGIYKQYF; cdr3_nt: TGCGCCAGCAGCCAAAGGATAGGGATCTACAAGCAGTACTTC